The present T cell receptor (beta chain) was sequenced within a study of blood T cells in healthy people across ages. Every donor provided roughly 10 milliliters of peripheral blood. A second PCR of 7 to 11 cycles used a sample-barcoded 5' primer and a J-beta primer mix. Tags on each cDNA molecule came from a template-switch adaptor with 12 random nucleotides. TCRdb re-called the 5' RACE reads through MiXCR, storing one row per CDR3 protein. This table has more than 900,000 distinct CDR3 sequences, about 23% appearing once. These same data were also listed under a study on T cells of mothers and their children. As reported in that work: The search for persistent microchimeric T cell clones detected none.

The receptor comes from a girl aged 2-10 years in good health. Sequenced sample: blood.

CDR3 sequence reads: CASSQDRVEVNGYTF. The CDR3 DNA reads as TGTGCCAGCAGCCAAGATCGGGTGGAGGTTAATGGCTACACCTTC. The V and J genes are TRBV3-1 and TRBJ1-2, with D unresolved. In germline, CDR1 is LGHDT, CDR2 YNNKEL (reference sequence). Between the trimmed V and J ends, which lost 0 bases and 6 bases, there was a span of 14 bases. The CDR3 is made up of 15 amino acids.